A selection of T cell receptor beta chains follows, all from one sample in a study of T cells after yellow fever vaccination. TCRdb analysed the 5' RACE reads with MiXCR anew, one entry per CDR3 protein. Among 150,000 to 200,000 distinct CDR3 sequences listed, around 8.5% were seen once. Sample: CD8+ T cells sorted from PBMCs, taken 45 days after the yellow fever booster vaccination. The origin of the receptors is a man younger than 30 who received the YFV17D yellow fever vaccine. Both conserved end residues are part of each CDR3. The D gene is left open where the match is weak. A clone size is listed for some rows: how often the clone was seen (once, few, many), or a class if it is expanded.

many,17,TRBV20-1,TRBJ2-6,.,CSATRGNTASGANVLTF,TGCAGTGCTACCCGCGGCAACACCGCCTCTGGGGCCAACGTCCTGACTTTC
.,15,TRBV27,TRBJ2-7,.,CASSRTVSSSYEQYF,TGTGCCAGCAGTCGGACAGTCTCAAGCTCCTACGAGCAGTACTTC
.,16,TRBV27,TRBJ1-1,TRBD1,CASSTNRDRVNTEAFF,TGTGCCAGCAGTACAAACCGCGACAGGGTCAACACTGAAGCTTTCTTT
few,12,TRBV6-6,TRBJ1-5,TRBD1,CAEGASNQPQHF,TGTGCGGAGGGGGCGAGCAATCAGCCCCAGCATTTT
few,14,TRBV15,TRBJ1-2,TRBD1,CATSRDTGDVRYTF,TGTGCCACCAGCAGAGACACAGGGGACGTCCGCTACACCTTC
.,16,TRBV4-1,TRBJ2-1,.,CASSQAHPGATHEQFF,TGCGCCAGCAGCCAAGCGCATCCGGGGGCCACCCATGAGCAGTTCTTC
.,17,TRBV6-2/TRBV6-3,TRBJ2-5,TRBD2,CASSYHLTSGDQETQYF,TGTGCCAGCAGTTACCACCTTACTAGCGGAGATCAAGAGACCCAGTACTTC
few,14,TRBV27,TRBJ2-7,.,CASSLLISSYEQYF,TGTGCCAGCAGTTTACTCATAAGTTCCTACGAGCAGTACTTC
.,13,TRBV19,TRBJ2-5,.,CASSISGADTQYF,TGTGCCAGTAGTATATCAGGGGCGGATACCCAGTACTTC
few,13,TRBV27,TRBJ1-5,.,CASSARGNQPQHF,TGTGCCAGCAGCGCCAGGGGCAATCAGCCCCAGCATTTT
.,14,TRBV7-9,TRBJ1-5,.,CASSFYGGNQPQHF,TGTGCCAGCAGCTTCTACGGCGGAAATCAGCCCCAGCATTTT
few,13,TRBV29-1,TRBJ2-5,.,CSVDGGTAETQYF,TGCAGCGTTGATGGGGGTACGGCAGAGACCCAGTACTTC
.,14,TRBV5-1,TRBJ1-1,.,CASSLRRLNTEAFF,TGCGCCAGCAGCTTGCGCCGACTGAACACTGAAGCTTTCTTT
many,12,TRBV9,TRBJ1-2,.,CASSVSDYGYTF,TGTGCCAGCAGCGTCTCCGACTATGGCTACACCTTC
.,19,TRBV7-9,TRBJ2-2,TRBD1,CASSSPVDRESPNTGELFF,TGTGCCAGCAGCTCCCCCGTGGACAGGGAAAGCCCCAACACCGGGGAGCTGTTTTTT
.,15,TRBV20-1,TRBJ2-1,.,CSAGPPPISYNEQFF,TGCAGTGCTGGCCCCCCGCCCATCTCCTACAATGAGCAGTTCTTC
.,15,TRBV4-3,TRBJ1-2,.,CASSQVQYGQLGYTF,TGCGCCAGCAGCCAAGTTCAGTACGGACAGCTTGGCTACACCTTC
.,13,TRBV5-1,TRBJ2-5,.,CASSLGNKETQYF,TGCGCCAGCAGCTTGGGCAATAAAGAGACCCAGTACTTC
few,14,TRBV20-1,TRBJ2-3,.,CSAHSGGTTDTQYF,TGCAGTGCTCACTCTGGGGGGACCACAGATACGCAGTATTTT
few,14,TRBV12-3/TRBV12-4,TRBJ2-1,TRBD2,CASTDGGTYNEQFF,TGTGCCAGCACAGACGGGGGGACCTACAATGAGCAGTTCTTC
many,14,TRBV4-1,TRBJ2-1,.,CASSPLPGRDEQFF,TGCGCCAGCAGCCCCCTACCGGGCCGGGATGAGCAGTTCTTC
many,14,TRBV6-2/TRBV6-3,TRBJ2-1,.,CASSYTTDHPRQFF,TGTGCCAGCAGTTATACAACGGATCACCCTCGGCAGTTCTTC
many,17,TRBV27,TRBJ2-1,TRBD2,CASSDRGGPINYNEQFF,TGTGCCAGCAGTGATCGGGGGGGCCCTATCAACTACAATGAGCAGTTCTTC
.,15,TRBV27,TRBJ2-7,TRBD2,CASCQWGGTPDAQYF,TGTGCCAGCTGCCAATGGGGGGGTACGCCCGACGCGCAGTACTTC